These T cell receptor beta chains were read from a single sample in a study of blood T cell repertoires in COVID-19. Here immunoSEQ multiplex PCR was the method, and the copy in TCRdb shows in-frame clones only, minus some. The data hold 150,000 to 200,000 clones, with more than 80% observed a single time. The sequenced sample consisted of peripheral blood. The receptor set was obtained from a woman aged 55-70 years with acute or convalescent COVID-19. Both conserved end residues are part of each CDR3. Fields, in order: CDR3 length, V gene, clone size, J gene, D gene, CDR3 DNA, CDR3 protein. A D gene is named only where the DNA matches it firmly. Expanded clones get a size class; other rows say once, few or many, or leave the size out.

cdr3_length: 17
v_call: TRBV3-1/TRBV3-2
clone_size: .
j_call: TRBJ2-5
d_call: TRBD2
cdr3_nt: TGTGCCAGCAGCCAAGATCGGGCTAGCGGGACGCTAGAGACCCAGTACTTC
cdr3_aa: CASSQDRASGTLETQYF

cdr3_length: 14
v_call: TRBV5-6
clone_size: .
j_call: TRBJ1-5
d_call: TRBD1
cdr3_nt: TGTGCCAGCAGCTCCGGACAGGGAGGGCAGCCCCAGCATTTT
cdr3_aa: CASSSGQGGQPQHF

cdr3_length: 14
v_call: TRBV6-4
clone_size: .
j_call: TRBJ1-2
d_call: .
cdr3_nt: TGTGCCAGCAGTGACGGCAGGGGTGTTAATGGCTACACCTTC
cdr3_aa: CASSDGRGVNGYTF

cdr3_length: 15
v_call: TRBV9
clone_size: .
j_call: TRBJ2-3
d_call: TRBD2
cdr3_nt: TGTGCCAGCAGCTCCTATCGCGGGGGAACAGATACGCAGTATTTT
cdr3_aa: CASSSYRGGTDTQYF

cdr3_length: 17
v_call: TRBV10-3
clone_size: few
j_call: TRBJ1-3
d_call: TRBD1
cdr3_nt: TGTGCCATCAGTGAGTCCCCGACAGGGGCAGGAGGAAACACCATATATTTT
cdr3_aa: CAISESPTGAGGNTIYF

cdr3_length: 11
v_call: TRBV29-1
clone_size: .
j_call: TRBJ2-1
d_call: .
cdr3_nt: TGCAGCGTGGGGGGAGACAATGAGCAGTTCTTC
cdr3_aa: CSVGGDNEQFF

cdr3_length: 14
v_call: TRBV7-2
clone_size: .
j_call: TRBJ1-1
d_call: .
cdr3_nt: TGTGCCAGCAGCCCCCACGGGGGGAACCTTGAAGCTTTCTTT
cdr3_aa: CASSPHGGNLEAFF

cdr3_length: 13
v_call: TRBV2
clone_size: .
j_call: TRBJ1-5
d_call: .
cdr3_nt: TGTGCCAGCAGTCGGGGGGTGGATCAGCCCCAGCATTTT
cdr3_aa: CASSRGVDQPQHF

cdr3_length: 14
v_call: TRBV7-9
clone_size: .
j_call: TRBJ2-3
d_call: TRBD1
cdr3_nt: TGTGCCAGCAGCTCGACAGGGGTAGCGGATACGCAGTATTTT
cdr3_aa: CASSSTGVADTQYF

cdr3_length: 15
v_call: TRBV4-1
clone_size: .
j_call: TRBJ1-4
d_call: .
cdr3_nt: TGCGCCAGCAGCCAAGACCCTGGACTTGATGAAAAACTGTTTTTT
cdr3_aa: CASSQDPGLDEKLFF

cdr3_length: 14
v_call: TRBV2
clone_size: once
j_call: TRBJ2-7
d_call: .
cdr3_nt: TGTGCCAGCAGTGAGGGACACCGCTCCTACGAGCAGTACTTC
cdr3_aa: CASSEGHRSYEQYF

cdr3_length: 14
v_call: TRBV5-1
clone_size: few
j_call: TRBJ2-3
d_call: .
cdr3_nt: TGCGCCAGCAGCGATACAGGGAGCCCAGATACGCAGTATTTT
cdr3_aa: CASSDTGSPDTQYF

cdr3_length: 13
v_call: TRBV30
clone_size: .
j_call: TRBJ1-6
d_call: TRBD1
cdr3_nt: TGTGCCTGGGAGGGACAGGGGGATTCACCCCTCCACTTT
cdr3_aa: CAWEGQGDSPLHF

cdr3_length: 14
v_call: TRBV10-1
clone_size: .
j_call: TRBJ2-1
d_call: TRBD2
cdr3_nt: TGCGCCAGTGCCGGGACTAGCGGGAGTGTCGAGCAGTTCTTC
cdr3_aa: CASAGTSGSVEQFF

cdr3_length: 14
v_call: TRBV6-5
clone_size: .
j_call: TRBJ1-1
d_call: .
cdr3_nt: TGTGCCAGCAGACTGGCGGGGATGAACACTGAAGCTTTCTTT
cdr3_aa: CASRLAGMNTEAFF

cdr3_length: 14
v_call: TRBV7-2
clone_size: .
j_call: TRBJ1-2
d_call: .
cdr3_nt: TGTGCCAGCAGCCCGCTTGGGGCCAACTATGGCTACACCTTC
cdr3_aa: CASSPLGANYGYTF

cdr3_length: 15
v_call: TRBV7-8
clone_size: .
j_call: TRBJ2-1
d_call: TRBD2
cdr3_nt: TGTGCCAGCAGCTCAGATAGCGGGAACCACAATGAGCAGTTCTTC
cdr3_aa: CASSSDSGNHNEQFF

cdr3_length: 13
v_call: TRBV14
clone_size: .
j_call: TRBJ2-3
d_call: .
cdr3_nt: TGTGCCAGCAGCGCCCGACTTGCAGATACGCAGTATTTT
cdr3_aa: CASSARLADTQYF

cdr3_length: 16
v_call: TRBV9
clone_size: .
j_call: TRBJ2-2
d_call: TRBD1
cdr3_nt: TGTGCCAGCAGCAGGGCTGGGGACAGGGTCTTCGGGGAGCTGTTTTTT
cdr3_aa: CASSRAGDRVFGELFF

cdr3_length: 14
v_call: TRBV7-9
clone_size: .
j_call: TRBJ2-4
d_call: .
cdr3_nt: TGTGCCAGCAGCCCACTCACAGGGCTAAACATTCAGTACTTC
cdr3_aa: CASSPLTGLNIQYF